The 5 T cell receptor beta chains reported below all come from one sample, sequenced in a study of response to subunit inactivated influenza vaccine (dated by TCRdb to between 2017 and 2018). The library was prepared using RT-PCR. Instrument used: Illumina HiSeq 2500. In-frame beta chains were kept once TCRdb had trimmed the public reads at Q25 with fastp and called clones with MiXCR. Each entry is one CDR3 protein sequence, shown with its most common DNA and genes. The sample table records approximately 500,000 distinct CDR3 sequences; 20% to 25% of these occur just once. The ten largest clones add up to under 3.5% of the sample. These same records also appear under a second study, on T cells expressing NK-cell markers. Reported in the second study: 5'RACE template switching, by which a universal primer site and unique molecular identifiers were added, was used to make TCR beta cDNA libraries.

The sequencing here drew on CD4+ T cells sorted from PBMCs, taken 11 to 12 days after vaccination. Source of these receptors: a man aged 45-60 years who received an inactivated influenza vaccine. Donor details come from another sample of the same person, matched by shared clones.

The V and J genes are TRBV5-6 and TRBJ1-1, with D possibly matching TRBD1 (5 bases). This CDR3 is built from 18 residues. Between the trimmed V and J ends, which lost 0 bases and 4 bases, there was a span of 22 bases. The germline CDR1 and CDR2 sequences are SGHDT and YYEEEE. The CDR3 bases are TGTGCCAGCAGCTTGGCCGTGGGACCGCAGGCTGAGACCACTGAAGCTTTCTTT. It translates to CASSLAVGPQAETTEAFF. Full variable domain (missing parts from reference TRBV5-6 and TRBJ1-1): DAGVTQSPTHLIKTRGQQVTLRCSPKSGHDTVSWYQQALGQGPQFIFQYYEEEERQRGNFPDRFSGHQFPNYSSELNVNALLLGDSALYLCASSLAVGPQAETTEAFFGQGTRLTVV.

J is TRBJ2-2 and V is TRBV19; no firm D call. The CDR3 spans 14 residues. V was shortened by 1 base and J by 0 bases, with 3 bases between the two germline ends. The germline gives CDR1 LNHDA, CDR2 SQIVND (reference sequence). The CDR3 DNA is TGTGCCAGTAGTATAGGGCCGAACACCGGGGAGCTGTTTTTT. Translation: CASSIGPNTGELFF.

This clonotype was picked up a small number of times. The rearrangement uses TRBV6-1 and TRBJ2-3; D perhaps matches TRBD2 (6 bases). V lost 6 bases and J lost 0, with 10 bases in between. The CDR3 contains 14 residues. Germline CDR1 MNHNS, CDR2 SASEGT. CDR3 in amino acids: CASRGLLSTDTQYF. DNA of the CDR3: TGTGCCAGCAGGGGACTGTTAAGCACAGATACGCAGTATTTT.

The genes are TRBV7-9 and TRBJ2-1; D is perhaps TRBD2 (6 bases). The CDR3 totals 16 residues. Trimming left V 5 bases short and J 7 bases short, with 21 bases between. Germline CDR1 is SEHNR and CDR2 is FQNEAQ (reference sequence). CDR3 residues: CASSPLMGTEGNEQFF. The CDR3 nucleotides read TGTGCCAGCAGCCCTCTAATGGGGACTGAGGGGAATGAGCAGTTCTTC.

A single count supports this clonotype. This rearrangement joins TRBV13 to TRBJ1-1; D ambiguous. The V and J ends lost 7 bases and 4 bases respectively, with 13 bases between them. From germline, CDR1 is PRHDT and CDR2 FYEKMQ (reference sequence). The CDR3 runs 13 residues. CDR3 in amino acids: CASTLTTSTEAFF. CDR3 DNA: TGTGCCAGCACCTTGACAACCTCCACTGAAGCTTTCTTT.